The T cell receptor beta chain under discussion was sequenced for a study of beta chain features in type 1 diabetes. Study as a whole: Sorted cells numbering 95 million to 110 million were examined across all samples.

Sorting with CD45RO/CCR7/CD25/CD127/CD95/CD27 yielded naive, central memory, regulatory and stem-like memory CD4+ cells. Expressed TCRB transcripts got sequenced, as all isolated RNA was reverse transcribed. TCRdb keeps only in-frame clones here, not all; method: immunoSEQ multiplex PCR. Among 600,000 to 750,000 clones listed, roughly 12% were seen once. This clone was seen more than once but under ten times. Its antigen is undetermined. Study results and caveats: In cDNA sequencing, cells with high TCR expression could be over-represented. Moderate but significant shortening of TCRB CDR3s was recorded in all four CD4+ subsets from Type 1 diabetes patients. Compared to healthy donors, patients appeared to have naive, central memory and Treg TCRB repertoires that were more alike.

Germline V gives CDR1 LNHDA, CDR2 SQIVND (reference sequence). V lost 6 bases and J lost 4, with 7 bases in between. CDR3 length equals 12 residues. What was sequenced was naive CD4+ T cells from blood. The clonotype was recovered from a man between 25 and 39 years old with type 1 diabetes. The chain carries TRBV19 and TRBJ2-1; D uncertain. The CDR3 DNA reads as TGTGCCAGTAGCCTAATATACAATGAGCAGTTCTTC. Amino acids: CASSLIYNEQFF.